These 10 T cell receptor beta chains were sequenced from one sample in a study of cytomegalovirus exposure and HLA in healthy donors. Primers for the PCR totalled 60 Vbeta and 13 Jbeta. Data came from immunoSEQ multiplex PCR; TCRdb stores just in-frame clones and leaves some out. The sample includes some 120,000 clones, 81% of them seen just once. The specimen sequenced was PBMCs. These receptor sequences come from a young man in good health and CMV-seronegative.

This clone was counted once. The chain combines TRBV4-3 with TRBJ2-3; 9 positions match TRBD2. This CDR3 is 17 amino acids long. Germline V gene lookup returns CDR1 LGHNA and CDR2 YSLEER. The V segment lost 4 bases and the J segment 1 base; nucleotides outside the gene matches: 9. The CDR3 coding sequence is TGCGCCAGCAGCCCTGGATGGGTAGCGGGGGGCACAGATACGCAGTATTTT. Its translation is CASSPGWVAGGTDTQYF.

This clone appeared a few times. This chain uses TRBV27 with TRBJ2-1; 8 nucleotides align to TRBD1. The junction had 6 bases not matched to a gene; V was cut back by 5 bases and J by 3 bases. The germline gives CDR1 MNHEY, CDR2 SMNVEV (reference sequence). This CDR3 region has 15 residues. The CDR3 region is CASSLTGGFYNEQFF. CDR3 DNA: TGTGCCAGCAGTCTCACAGGGGGATTCTACAATGAGCAGTTCTTC.

This chain links TRBV2 with TRBJ2-6, with unresolved D. CDR1 is SNHLY and CDR2 is FYNNEI in the germline V gene. The V end was cut by 6 bases, the J end by 0 bases, with 12 bases between. The CDR3 has 16 amino acids. The CDR3 DNA follows: TGTGCCAGCAGACCGACAACTTTCTCTGGGGCCAACGTCCTGACTTTC. Its protein is CASRPTTFSGANVLTF.

This clone was seen only once. This rearrangement joins TRBV5-4 to TRBJ1-2; D is possibly TRBD1 (5 bases). The CDR3 covers 13 residues. CDR1 is SGHNT, CDR2 YYREEE, per germline (reference sequence). Trimming left V 2 bases short and J 7 bases short, with 12 bases between. The CDR3 loop reads CASSLQASSGYTF. CDR3 nucleotides: TGTGCCAGCAGCTTACAGGCTTCGAGTGGCTACACCTTC.

The chain couples TRBV6-6 to TRBJ2-3; D might be TRBD1 (6 bases). The length of the CDR3 is 16 residues. V lost 6 bases and J lost 2, with 18 bases in between. Germline V gives CDR1 MNHNY, CDR2 SVGAGI (reference sequence). CDR3 DNA sequence: TGTGCCAGCAGCCGGGCCGGACAGACAAACACAGATACGCAGTATTTT. It is translated as CASSRAGQTNTDTQYF.

CDR3 sequence (DNA): TGTGCCAGTAGTACCGTGGGGGCGGAGCAGTACTTC. This sequence encodes CASSTVGAEQYF. The chain joins TRBV19 to TRBJ2-7, with a tentative D call TRBD1 (6 bases). Germline V gives CDR1 LNHDA, CDR2 SQIVND (reference sequence). The CDR3 loop spans 12 amino acids. Trimming stripped 4 bases from V and 7 bases from J, with 11 bases between.

The chain links TRBV11-2 to TRBJ1-4; weak D call: TRBD1 (6 bases). Deletions cut 4 bases from V and 3 bases from J, with 12 bases between. This CDR3 has 15 residues. Germline V gene lookup returns CDR1 SGHAT and CDR2 FQNNGV. In nucleotides, the CDR3 is TGTGCCAGCAGCTCCCAGGGGACCGCTAATGAAAAACTGTTTTTT. It encodes CASSSQGTANEKLFF. The whole variable domain, remainder taken from reference TRBV11-2 and TRBJ1-4, is EAGVAQSPRYKIIEKRQSVAFWCNPISGHATLYWYQQILGQGPKLLIQFQNNGVVDDSQLPKDRFSAERLKGVDSTLKIQPAKLEDSAVYLCASSSQGTANEKLFFGSGTQLSVL.

This chain connects TRBV11-2 to TRBJ2-3; D ambiguous. The V and J ends lost 6 bases and 0 bases respectively, with 7 bases between them. CDR1 is SGHAT and CDR2 is FQNNGV in the germline V gene. CDR3 length: 13 amino acids. The CDR3 reads CASRLPSTDTQYF. CDR3 bases: TGTGCCAGCAGACTTCCAAGCACAGATACGCAGTATTTT. The full variable domain, in which reference TRBV11-2 and TRBJ2-3 provide the parts outside the CDR3, is EAGVAQSPRYKIIEKRQSVAFWCNPISGHATLYWYQQILGQGPKLLIQFQNNGVVDDSQLPKDRFSAERLKGVDSTLKIQPAKLEDSAVYLCASRLPSTDTQYFGPGTRLTVL.

The CDR3 coding sequence is TGCAGCGGGGGCCCGGAGCCCTACTATGGCTACACCTTC. It is translated as CSGGPEPYYGYTF. This sequence joins TRBV29-1 and TRBJ1-2, with a weak D call TRBD1 (5 bases). Germline CDR1 reads SQVTM; CDR2 reads ANQGSEA. The CDR3 length is 13 residues. The ends were cut back, 7 bases at V and 3 bases at J, with 15 bases in the middle.

The chain carries TRBV27 and TRBJ2-3; D gene ambiguous. The ends were cut back, 7 bases at V and 4 bases at J, with 18 bases in the middle. The CDR3 length is 15 residues. The germline V gene has CDR1 MNHEY and CDR2 SMNVEV (reference sequence). The CDR3 is CASTTTALRPDTQYF. In DNA, the CDR3 is TGTGCCAGCACTACTACGGCCCTCCGCCCAGATACGCAGTATTTT.